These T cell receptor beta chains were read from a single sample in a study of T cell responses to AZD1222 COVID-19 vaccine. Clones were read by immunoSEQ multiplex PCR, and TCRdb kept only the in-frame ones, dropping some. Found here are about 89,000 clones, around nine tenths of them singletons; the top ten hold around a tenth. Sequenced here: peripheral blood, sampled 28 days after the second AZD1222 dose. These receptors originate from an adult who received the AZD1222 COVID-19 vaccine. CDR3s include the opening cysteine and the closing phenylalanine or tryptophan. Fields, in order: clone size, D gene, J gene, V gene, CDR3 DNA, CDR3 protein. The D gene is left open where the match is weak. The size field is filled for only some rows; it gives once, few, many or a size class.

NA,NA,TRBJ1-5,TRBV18,TGTGCCAGCTCACCAGACAGCAATCAGCCCCAGCATTTT,CASSPDSNQPQHF
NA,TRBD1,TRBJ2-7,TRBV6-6,TGTGCCAGCAGTATAACCGGGACAGCAAGGGAGCAGTACTTC,CASSITGTAREQYF
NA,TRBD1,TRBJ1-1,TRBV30,TGTGCCGGGGCGAGCAGGGGGGACACTGAAGCTTTCTTT,CAGASRGDTEAFF
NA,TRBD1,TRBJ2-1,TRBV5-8,TGTGCCAGCAGCTCCGGTGTGGGACAGGGGTACAATGAGCAGTTCTTC,CASSSGVGQGYNEQFF
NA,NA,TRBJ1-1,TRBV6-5,TGTGCCAGCAGTTACTCGAGCAGGGTCAACACTGAAGCTTTCTTT,CASSYSSRVNTEAFF
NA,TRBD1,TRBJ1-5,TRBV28,TGTGCCAGCATCCAACAGGGGAATCAGCCCCAGCATTTT,CASIQQGNQPQHF
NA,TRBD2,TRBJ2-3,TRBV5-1,TGCGCCAGCAGCTTGGCCACCCTAGCGGTTGGCACAGATACGCAGTATTTT,CASSLATLAVGTDTQYF
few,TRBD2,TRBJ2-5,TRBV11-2,TGTGCCAGCAGCCCTTTTATGGGGGGGGACCAAGAGACCCAGTACTTC,CASSPFMGGDQETQYF
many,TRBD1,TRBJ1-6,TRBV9,TGTGCCAGCAGCGTGTGGTACAGGGGCCATAATTCACCCCTCCACTTT,CASSVWYRGHNSPLHF
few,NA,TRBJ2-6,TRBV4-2,TGTGCCAGCAGCCAAGATGGACTCTCTGGGGCCAACGTCCTGACTTTC,CASSQDGLSGANVLTF
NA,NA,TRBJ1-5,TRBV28,TGTGCCAGCAGCCCCAGGTGGCAGGACGGTATTCAGCCCCAGCATTTT,CASSPRWQDGIQPQHF
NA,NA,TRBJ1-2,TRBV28,TGTGCCAGCCTCCCGGGGGGGGGCTATGGCTACACCTTC,CASLPGGGYGYTF
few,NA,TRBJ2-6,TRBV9,TGTGCCAGCAGCGTAATGTCAGGGGCCAACGTCCTGACTTTC,CASSVMSGANVLTF
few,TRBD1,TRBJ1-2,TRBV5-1,TGCGCCAGCAGCCGCGGACAGGGCGAGACCCTCTGCACCTTC,CASSRGQGETLCTF
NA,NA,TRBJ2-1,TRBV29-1,TGCAGCGTTGGCCAGGCAGGCTCCTACAATGAGCAGTTCTTC,CSVGQAGSYNEQFF
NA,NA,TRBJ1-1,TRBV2,TGTGCCAGCATGGAGCTAGGGAACACTGAAGCTTTCTTT,CASMELGNTEAFF
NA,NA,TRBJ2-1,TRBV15,TGTGCCACCAGCAGAGACCATCTAGATGAGCAGTTCTTC,CATSRDHLDEQFF
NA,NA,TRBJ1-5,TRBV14,TGTGCCAGCAGCCAGTCTAGGGGGCAGCCCCAGCATTTT,CASSQSRGQPQHF
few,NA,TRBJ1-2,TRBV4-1,TGCGCCAGCAGCCAAGCGAATGGAAGAGTCTATGGCTACACCTTC,CASSQANGRVYGYTF
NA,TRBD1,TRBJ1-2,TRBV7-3,TGTGCCAGCAGCCCCGGGGACAGGGGCGATGGCTACACCTTC,CASSPGDRGDGYTF
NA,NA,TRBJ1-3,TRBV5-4,TGTGCCAGCAGCGCCGGACAGTCGACCCGCGGAAACACCATATATTTT,CASSAGQSTRGNTIYF
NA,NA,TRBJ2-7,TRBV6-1,TGTGCCAGCAGTGAAGCGGATCAGGGGAGCTACGAGCAGTACTTC,CASSEADQGSYEQYF
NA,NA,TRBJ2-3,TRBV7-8,TGTGCCAGCAGCTTGCGGGTAGCAGATACGCAGTATTTT,CASSLRVADTQYF
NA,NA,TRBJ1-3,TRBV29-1,TGCAGCGGGGGCTCTGGAAACACCATATATTTT,CSGGSGNTIYF
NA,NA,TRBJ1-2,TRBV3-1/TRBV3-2,TGTGCCAGCAGCCAAGTCCCCTGGGGTCCCGGTGGGTATGGCTACACCTTC,CASSQVPWGPGGYGYTF
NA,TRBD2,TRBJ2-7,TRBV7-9,TGTGCCAGCAGCTTAGACAGCGGGAGGGCTCCCGAGCAGTACTTC,CASSLDSGRAPEQYF
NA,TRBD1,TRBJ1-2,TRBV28,TGTGCCAGCAGTTTAGGACAGGGTGGCTACACCTTC,CASSLGQGGYTF
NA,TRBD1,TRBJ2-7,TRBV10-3,TGTGCCATCAGTCGGGGGACAGGGCCCTACGAGCAGTACTTC,CAISRGTGPYEQYF
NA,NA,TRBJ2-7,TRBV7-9,TGTGCCAGCAGCTTTAGGGCAGAAGATTACGAGCAGTACTTC,CASSFRAEDYEQYF
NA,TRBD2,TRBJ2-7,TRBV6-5,TGTGCCAGCAGCCTCCGGGGAGGGGTTTTCAACGAGCAGTACTTC,CASSLRGGVFNEQYF
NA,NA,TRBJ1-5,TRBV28,TGTGCCAGCAGGCAGGGAGGTCAGCCCCAGCATTTT,CASRQGGQPQHF
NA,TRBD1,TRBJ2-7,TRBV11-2,TGTGCCAGCAGCTTTCAGGGGGCGCCCTACGAGCAGTACTTC,CASSFQGAPYEQYF
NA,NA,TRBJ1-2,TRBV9,TGTGCCAGCAGCGTATCTGGGGGCCTGTATGGCTACACCTTC,CASSVSGGLYGYTF
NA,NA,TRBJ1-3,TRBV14,TGTGCCAGCAGCCAAGCCGGGACCTTCTCTGGAAACACCATATATTTT,CASSQAGTFSGNTIYF
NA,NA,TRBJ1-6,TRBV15,TGTGCCACCAGCAGAGAGGGGTCGCCCGCCGGGTCACCCCTCCACTTT,CATSREGSPAGSPLHF
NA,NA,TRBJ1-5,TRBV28,TGTGCCAGCAGTTTAAGCGCCCGGGGGGATCAGCCCCAGCATTTT,CASSLSARGDQPQHF
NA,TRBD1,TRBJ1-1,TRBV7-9,TGTGCCAGCAGCCCCCTTTGGACAGGGGGCGGGCTGCTGAGCACTGAAGCTTTCTTT,CASSPLWTGGGLLSTEAFF
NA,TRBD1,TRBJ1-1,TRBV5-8,TGTGCCAGCAGCTTTGACAGGGTGGGGGCTGAAGCTTTCTTT,CASSFDRVGAEAFF
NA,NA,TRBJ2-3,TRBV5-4,TGTGCCAGCAGCATCACCCCAGATACGCAGTATTTT,CASSITPDTQYF
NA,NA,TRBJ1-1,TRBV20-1,TGCAGGGGTGGGAAGAACACTGAAGCTTTCTTT,CRGGKNTEAFF
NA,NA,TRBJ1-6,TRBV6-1,TGTGCCAGCAGTGAAGTTCCAGGGCCATATTCACCCCTCCACTTT,CASSEVPGPYSPLHF
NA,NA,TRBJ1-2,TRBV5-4,TGTGCCAGCAGCTCCCCCACCGACGTTCGTTTAGTAGCTAACTATGGCTACACCTTC,CASSSPTDVRLVANYGYTF
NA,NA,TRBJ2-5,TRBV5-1,TGCGCCTGTAACGCCCGATCGGGGGTTGAGACCCAGTACTTC,CACNARSGVETQYF